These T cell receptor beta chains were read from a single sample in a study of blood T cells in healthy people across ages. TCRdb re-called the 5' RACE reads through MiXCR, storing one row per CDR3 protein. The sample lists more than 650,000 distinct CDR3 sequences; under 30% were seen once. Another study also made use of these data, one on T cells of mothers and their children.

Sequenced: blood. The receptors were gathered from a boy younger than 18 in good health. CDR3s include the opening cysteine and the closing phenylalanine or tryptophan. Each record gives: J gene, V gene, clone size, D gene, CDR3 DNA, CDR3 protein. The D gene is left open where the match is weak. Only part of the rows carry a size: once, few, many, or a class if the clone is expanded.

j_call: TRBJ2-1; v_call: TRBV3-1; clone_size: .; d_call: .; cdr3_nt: TGTGCCAGCAGCCAAATGTTACTAGGGTACAATGAGCAGTTCTTC; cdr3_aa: CASSQMLLGYNEQFF
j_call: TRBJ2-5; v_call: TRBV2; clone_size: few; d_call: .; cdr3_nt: TGTGCCAGCAGTGAAGACGGGCTTTGGGGGACCCAGTACTTC; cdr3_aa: CASSEDGLWGTQYF
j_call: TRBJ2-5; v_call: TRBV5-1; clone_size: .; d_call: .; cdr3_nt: TGCGCCAGCAGCTTGGAGGGCGTTACCCAAGAGACCCAGTACTTC; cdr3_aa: CASSLEGVTQETQYF
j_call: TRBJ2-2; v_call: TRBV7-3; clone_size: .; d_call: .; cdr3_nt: TGTGCCAGCAGCTTATCGGCAGGGGCCTACACCGGGGAGCTGTTTTTT; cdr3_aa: CASSLSAGAYTGELFF
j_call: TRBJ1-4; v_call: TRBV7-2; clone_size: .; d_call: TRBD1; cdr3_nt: TGTGCCAGCAGCTCCGGGACAGGTGGGAGTCGGAAGGGAAAACTGTTTTTT; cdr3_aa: CASSSGTGGSRKGKLFF
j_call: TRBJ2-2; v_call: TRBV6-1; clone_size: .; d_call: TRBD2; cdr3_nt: TGTGCCAGCAGTGAAGCCGGCGGGGGTGCGAACACCGGGGAGCTGTTTTTT; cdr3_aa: CASSEAGGGANTGELFF
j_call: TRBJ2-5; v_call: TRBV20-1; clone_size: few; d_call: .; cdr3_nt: TGCAGTGCTGCGACAGGAGAGACCCAGTACTTC; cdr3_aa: CSAATGETQYF
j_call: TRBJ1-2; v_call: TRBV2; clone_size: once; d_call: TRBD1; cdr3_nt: TGTGCCAGCAGTGTGGGGACAGGCGGAGGCTACACCTTC; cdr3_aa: CASSVGTGGGYTF
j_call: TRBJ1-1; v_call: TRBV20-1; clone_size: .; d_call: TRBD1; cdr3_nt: TGCAGGCCGACAGGGGGCAATAATGAAGCTTTCTTT; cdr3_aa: CRPTGGNNEAFF
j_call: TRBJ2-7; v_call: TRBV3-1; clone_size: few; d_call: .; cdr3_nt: TGTGCCAGCAGCCCAGGGAGTGCGCCCTACGAGCAGTACTTC; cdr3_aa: CASSPGSAPYEQYF
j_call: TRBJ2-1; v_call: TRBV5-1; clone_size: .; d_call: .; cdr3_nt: TGCGCCAGCAGCTCCCGGGACACCAGGACTAATGAGCAGTTCTTC; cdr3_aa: CASSSRDTRTNEQFF
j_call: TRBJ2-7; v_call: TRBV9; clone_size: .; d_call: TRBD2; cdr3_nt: TGTGCCAGCAGCGTAGAGGGACAGAGGGGACTAGCGGAGTCCTACGAGCAGTACTTC; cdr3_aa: CASSVEGQRGLAESYEQYF
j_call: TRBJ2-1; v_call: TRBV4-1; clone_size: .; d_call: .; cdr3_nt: TGCGCCAGCAGCACAGGGGAGGGTGCAAATGAGCAGTTCTTC; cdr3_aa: CASSTGEGANEQFF
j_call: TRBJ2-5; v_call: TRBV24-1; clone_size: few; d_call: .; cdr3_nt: TGTGCCACCAGTGATTTGCGAGAGACCCAGTACTTC; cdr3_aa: CATSDLRETQYF
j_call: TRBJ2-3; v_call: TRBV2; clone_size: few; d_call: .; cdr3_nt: TGTGCCAGCTGCGGGACAGAGACAAGCACAGATACGCAGTATTTT; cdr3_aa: CASCGTETSTDTQYF
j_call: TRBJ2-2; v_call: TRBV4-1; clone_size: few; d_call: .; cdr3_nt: TGCGCCAGCAGCCCGGCCGGGGCCGGGGAGCTGTTTTTT; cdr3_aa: CASSPAGAGELFF
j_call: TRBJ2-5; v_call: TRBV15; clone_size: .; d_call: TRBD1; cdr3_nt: TGTGCCACCAGCAGAGGACCGGGACAGAAAGAGACCCAGTACTTC; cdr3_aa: CATSRGPGQKETQYF
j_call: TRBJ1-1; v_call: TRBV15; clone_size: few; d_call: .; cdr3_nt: TGTGCCACCCAAATGGGGGCTGGCACTGAAGCTTTCTTT; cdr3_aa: CATQMGAGTEAFF
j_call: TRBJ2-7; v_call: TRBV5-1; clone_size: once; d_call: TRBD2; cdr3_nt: TGCGCCAGCAGCTTTTTAGCGGGGGAGAATTCGTTCTCCGAGCAGTACTTC; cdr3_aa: CASSFLAGENSFSEQYF
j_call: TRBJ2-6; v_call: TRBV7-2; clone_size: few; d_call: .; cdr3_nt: TGTGCCAGCAGCTTAGCACGGGCAGGGGCCGGGGCCAACGTCCTGACTTTC; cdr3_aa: CASSLARAGAGANVLTF
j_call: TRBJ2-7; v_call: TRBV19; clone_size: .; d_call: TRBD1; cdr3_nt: TGTGCCAGTAGTATTCTCAGGGGGAGCTCCTACGAGCAGTACTTC; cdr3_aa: CASSILRGSSYEQYF
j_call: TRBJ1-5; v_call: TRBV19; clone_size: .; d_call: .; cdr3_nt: TGTGCCAGTAGTGCCCCCCACAGGGCGGGCAATCAGCCCCAGCATTTT; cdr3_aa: CASSAPHRAGNQPQHF
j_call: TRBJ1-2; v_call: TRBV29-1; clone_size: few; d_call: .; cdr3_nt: TGCAGCCTGACCGGGGACTATGGCTACACCTTC; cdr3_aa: CSLTGDYGYTF
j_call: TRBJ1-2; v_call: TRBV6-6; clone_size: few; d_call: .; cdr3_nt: TGTGCCAGCAGTTACTCGACAGACTATGGCTACACCTTC; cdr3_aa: CASSYSTDYGYTF
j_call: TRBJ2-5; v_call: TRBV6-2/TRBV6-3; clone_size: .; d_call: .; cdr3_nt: TGTGCCACCACGTGGGGAGAAGAGACCCAGTACTTC; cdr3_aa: CATTWGEETQYF
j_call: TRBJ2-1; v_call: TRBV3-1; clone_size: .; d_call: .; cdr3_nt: TGTGCCAGCAGCCAATTGGGGGGCCCCTACAATGAGCAGTTCTTC; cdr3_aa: CASSQLGGPYNEQFF
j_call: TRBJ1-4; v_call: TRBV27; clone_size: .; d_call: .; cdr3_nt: TGTGCCAGCAGTCTCCGACGAGGCAGAAGGGAGGAAAAACTGTTTTTT; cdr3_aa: CASSLRRGRREEKLFF
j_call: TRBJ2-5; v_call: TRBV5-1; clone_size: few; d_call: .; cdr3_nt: TGCGCCAGCAGCTTGGGCATAACCCAACGGGGCCTACAAGAGACCCAGTACTTC; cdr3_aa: CASSLGITQRGLQETQYF
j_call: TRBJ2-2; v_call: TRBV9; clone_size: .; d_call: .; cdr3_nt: TGTGCCAGCAGCCCTAGGACTGTCCCCGGGGAGCTGTTTTTT; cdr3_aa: CASSPRTVPGELFF
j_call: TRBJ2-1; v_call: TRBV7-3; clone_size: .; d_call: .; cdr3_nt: TGTGCCAGCAGCTTTAGGGGGGGCCTGGGGAATGAGCAGTTCTTC; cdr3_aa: CASSFRGGLGNEQFF
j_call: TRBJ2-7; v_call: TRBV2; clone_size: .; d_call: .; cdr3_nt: TGTGCCAGCAGGGGGGGACACCCCTACGAGCAGTACTTC; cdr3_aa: CASRGGHPYEQYF
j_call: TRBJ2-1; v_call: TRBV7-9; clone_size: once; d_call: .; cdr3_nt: TGTGCCAGCAGCTTAGCGCGATTAGCGGTGGGAAATGAGCAGTTCTTC; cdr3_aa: CASSLARLAVGNEQFF
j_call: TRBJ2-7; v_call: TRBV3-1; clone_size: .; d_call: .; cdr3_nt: TGTGCCAGCAGCCAAGATGTGGGGGACGAGCAGTACTTC; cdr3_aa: CASSQDVGDEQYF
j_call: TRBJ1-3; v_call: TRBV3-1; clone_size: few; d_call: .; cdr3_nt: TGTGCCAGCAGCCAAGATCTGGGTTGGGGCCAATTCTCTGGAAACACCATATATTTT; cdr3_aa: CASSQDLGWGQFSGNTIYF
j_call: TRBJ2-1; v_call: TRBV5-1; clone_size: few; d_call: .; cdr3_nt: TGCGCCAGCAGCTTGACAGCGACCTACAATGAGCAGTTCTTC; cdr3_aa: CASSLTATYNEQFF
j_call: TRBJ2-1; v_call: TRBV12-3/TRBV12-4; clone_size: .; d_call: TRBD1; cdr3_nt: TGTGCCAGCTCCTGGGACAGGGTCTACAATGAGCAGTTCTTC; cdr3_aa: CASSWDRVYNEQFF
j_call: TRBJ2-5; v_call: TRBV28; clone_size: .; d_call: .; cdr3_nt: TGTGCCAGCAGTTCCAGACTAGTCTATATGGGAGGAGAGACCCAGTACTTC; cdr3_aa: CASSSRLVYMGGETQYF
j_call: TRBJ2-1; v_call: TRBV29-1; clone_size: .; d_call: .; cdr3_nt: TGCAGCGTTCGTGAGGGGGGGGCCTCCTACAATGAGCAGTTCTTC; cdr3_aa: CSVREGGASYNEQFF
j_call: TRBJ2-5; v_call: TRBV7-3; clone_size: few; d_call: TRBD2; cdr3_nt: TGTGCCAGCAGCTTACGCCCTAGCGGGGGTGGTACTGAGACCCAGTACTTC; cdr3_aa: CASSLRPSGGGTETQYF
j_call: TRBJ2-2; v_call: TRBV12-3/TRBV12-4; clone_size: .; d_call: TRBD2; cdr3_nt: TGTGCCAGCAGTTTGGGGCGGACTAGCGGCTCTACCGGGGAGCTGTTTTTT; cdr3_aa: CASSLGRTSGSTGELFF
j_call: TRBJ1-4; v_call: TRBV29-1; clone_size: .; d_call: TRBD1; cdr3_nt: TGCAGCGCCGCCCGGACAGGGGGCGGTGAAAAACTGTTTTTT; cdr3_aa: CSAARTGGGEKLFF
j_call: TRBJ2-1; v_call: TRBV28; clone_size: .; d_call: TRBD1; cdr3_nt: TGTGCCAGCAGTTTGGGACAGGGTGACTGGAATGAGCAGTTCTTC; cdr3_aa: CASSLGQGDWNEQFF
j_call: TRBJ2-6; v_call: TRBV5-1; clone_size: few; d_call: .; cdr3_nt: TGCGCCAGCAGCTTGGATTCAGGATTCTCTGGGGCCAACGTCCTGACTTTC; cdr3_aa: CASSLDSGFSGANVLTF
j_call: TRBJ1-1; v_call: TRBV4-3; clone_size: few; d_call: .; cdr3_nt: TGCGCCAGCAGCCAAGAGGGAAGCGGGGCCAACACTGAAGCTTTCTTT; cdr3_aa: CASSQEGSGANTEAFF
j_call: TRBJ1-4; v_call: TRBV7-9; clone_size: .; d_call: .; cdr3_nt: TGTGCCAGCAGCCCCCCATGGGGGGCAGCTAATGAAAAACTGTTTTTT; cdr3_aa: CASSPPWGAANEKLFF
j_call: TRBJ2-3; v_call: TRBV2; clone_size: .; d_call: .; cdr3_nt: TGTGCCAGCACAACTGCAGCTGTCACAGATACGCAGTATTTT; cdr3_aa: CASTTAAVTDTQYF
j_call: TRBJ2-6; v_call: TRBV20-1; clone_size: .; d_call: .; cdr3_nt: TGCAGTGCTAGGGCTGGGGCCAACGTCCTGACTTTC; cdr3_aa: CSARAGANVLTF
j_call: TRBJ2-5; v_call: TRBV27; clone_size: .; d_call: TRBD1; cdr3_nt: TGTGCCAGCAAAACCCCAGGGGGCAAAGAGACCCAGTACTTC; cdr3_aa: CASKTPGGKETQYF
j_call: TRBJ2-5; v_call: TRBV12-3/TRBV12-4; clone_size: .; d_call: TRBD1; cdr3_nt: TGTGCCAGCAGTACCGGGACAGGTCGAGAGACCCAGTACTTC; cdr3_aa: CASSTGTGRETQYF
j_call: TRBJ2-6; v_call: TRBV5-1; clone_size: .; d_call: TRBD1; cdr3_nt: TGCGCCAGCAGCTTGGCAGGACAGGGAAATGGGGCCAACGTCCTGACTTTC; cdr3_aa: CASSLAGQGNGANVLTF
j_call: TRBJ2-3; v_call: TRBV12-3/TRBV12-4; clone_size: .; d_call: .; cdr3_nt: TGTGCCAGCCTCAGGTGGGCTACCACAGATACGCAGTATTTT; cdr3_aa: CASLRWATTDTQYF
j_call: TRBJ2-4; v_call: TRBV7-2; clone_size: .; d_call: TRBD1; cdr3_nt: TGTGCCAGCAACGACAGGGGTAGAAACATTCAGTACTTC; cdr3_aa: CASNDRGRNIQYF
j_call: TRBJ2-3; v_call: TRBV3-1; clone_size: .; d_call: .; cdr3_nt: TGTGCCAGCAGCCAAGATGTCGTCTTATGGACAGATACGCAGTATTTT; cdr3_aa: CASSQDVVLWTDTQYF
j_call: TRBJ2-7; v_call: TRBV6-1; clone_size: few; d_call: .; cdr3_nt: TGTGCCAGCAGCATACCCTTTGGAATTACCTACGAGCAGTACTTC; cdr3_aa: CASSIPFGITYEQYF
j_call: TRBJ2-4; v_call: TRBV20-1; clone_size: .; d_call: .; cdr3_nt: TGCAGTGCTATATCGGGACAGCGGGACATTCAGTACTTC; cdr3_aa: CSAISGQRDIQYF
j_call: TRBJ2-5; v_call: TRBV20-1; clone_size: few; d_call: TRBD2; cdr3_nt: TGCAGTGTCCCGCTAGCGGGGGCCCTCCCGGGGGAGACCCAGTACTTC; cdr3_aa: CSVPLAGALPGETQYF
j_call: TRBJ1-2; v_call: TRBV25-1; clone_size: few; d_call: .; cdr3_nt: TGTGCCAGCAGTGGAACAGGGAGGTATGGCTACACCTTC; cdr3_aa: CASSGTGRYGYTF
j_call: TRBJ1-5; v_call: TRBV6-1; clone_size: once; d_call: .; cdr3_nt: TGTGCCAGCAGTGAACGGCTTTATAGCAATCAGCCCCAGCATTTT; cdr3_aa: CASSERLYSNQPQHF
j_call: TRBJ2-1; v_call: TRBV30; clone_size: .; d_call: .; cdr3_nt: TGTGCCTGGAGTGTACGGGGCAGGGCCCCGAGAAATGAGCAGTTCTTC; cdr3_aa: CAWSVRGRAPRNEQFF
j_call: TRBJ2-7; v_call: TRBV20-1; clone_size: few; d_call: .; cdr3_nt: TGCAGTGCTAGAGATGGGGGACAATACGAGCAGTACTTC; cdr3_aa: CSARDGGQYEQYF